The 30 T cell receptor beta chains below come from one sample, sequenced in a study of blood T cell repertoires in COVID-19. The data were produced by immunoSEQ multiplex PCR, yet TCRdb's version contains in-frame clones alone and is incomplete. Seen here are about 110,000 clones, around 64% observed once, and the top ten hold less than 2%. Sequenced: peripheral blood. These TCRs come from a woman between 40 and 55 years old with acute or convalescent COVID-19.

CDR3 sequence reads: CAIKQSRDNSPLHF. The CDR3 nucleotides read TGTGCCATCAAACAGTCCAGGGATAATTCACCCCTCCACTTT. The V gene is TRBV10-3, the J gene TRBJ1-6, with D tentatively TRBD1 (5 bases). V lost 7 bases, J lost 5 bases, and 12 bases lay in between. CDR3 length equals 14 residues. The germline CDR1 and CDR2 sequences are ENHRY and SYGVKD.

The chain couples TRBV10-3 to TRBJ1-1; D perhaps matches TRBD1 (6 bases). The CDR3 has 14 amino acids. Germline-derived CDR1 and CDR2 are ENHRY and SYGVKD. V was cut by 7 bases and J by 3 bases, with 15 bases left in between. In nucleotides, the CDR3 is TGTGCCATCACCAGAACAGGGAGGGACACTGAAGCTTTCTTT. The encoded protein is CAITRTGRDTEAFF.

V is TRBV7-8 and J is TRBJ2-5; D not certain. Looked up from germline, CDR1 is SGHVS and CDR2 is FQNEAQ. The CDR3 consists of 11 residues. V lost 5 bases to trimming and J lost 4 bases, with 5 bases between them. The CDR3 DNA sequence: TGTGCCAGCAGCCCTCGAGAGACCCAGTACTTC. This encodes CASSPRETQYF.

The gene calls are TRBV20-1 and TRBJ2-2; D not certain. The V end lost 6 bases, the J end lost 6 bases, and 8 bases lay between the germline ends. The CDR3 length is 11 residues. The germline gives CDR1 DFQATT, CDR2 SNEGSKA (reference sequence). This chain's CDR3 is CSAIVAGELFF. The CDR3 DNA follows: TGCAGTGCCATAGTCGCCGGGGAGCTGTTTTTT.

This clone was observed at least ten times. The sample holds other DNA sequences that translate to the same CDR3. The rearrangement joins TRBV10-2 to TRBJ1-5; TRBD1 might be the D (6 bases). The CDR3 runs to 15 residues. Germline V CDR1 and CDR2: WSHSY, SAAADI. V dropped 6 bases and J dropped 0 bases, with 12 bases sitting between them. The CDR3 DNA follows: TGCGCCAGCAGGGGTCAGGGGACTAGCAATCAGCCCCAGCATTTT. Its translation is CASRGQGTSNQPQHF.

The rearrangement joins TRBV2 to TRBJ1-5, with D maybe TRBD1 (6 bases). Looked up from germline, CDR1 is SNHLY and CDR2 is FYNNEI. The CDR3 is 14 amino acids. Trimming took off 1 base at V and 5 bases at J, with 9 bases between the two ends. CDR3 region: CASSEVTGYQPQHF. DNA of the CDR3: TGTGCCAGCAGTGAAGTTACAGGGTATCAGCCCCAGCATTTT.

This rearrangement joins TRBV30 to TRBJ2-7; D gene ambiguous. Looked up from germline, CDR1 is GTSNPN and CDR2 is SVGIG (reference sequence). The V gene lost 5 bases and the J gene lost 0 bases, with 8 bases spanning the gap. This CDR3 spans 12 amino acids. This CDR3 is CAWDLGSYEQYF. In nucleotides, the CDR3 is TGTGCCTGGGACCTCGGCTCCTACGAGCAGTACTTC.

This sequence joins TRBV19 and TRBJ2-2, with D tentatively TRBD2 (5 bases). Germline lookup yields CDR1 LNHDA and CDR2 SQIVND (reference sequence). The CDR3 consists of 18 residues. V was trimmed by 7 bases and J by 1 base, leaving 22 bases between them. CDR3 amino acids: CASNDHRAGSRNTGELFF. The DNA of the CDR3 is TGTGCCAGTAATGACCACCGGGCGGGCTCCCGGAACACCGGGGAGCTGTTTTTT.

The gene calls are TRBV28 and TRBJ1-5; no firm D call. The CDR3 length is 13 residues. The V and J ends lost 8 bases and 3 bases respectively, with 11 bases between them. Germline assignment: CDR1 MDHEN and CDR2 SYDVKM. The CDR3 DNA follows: TGTGCCAGCTCCCCCGGGTTCAATCAGCCCCAGCATTTT. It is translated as CASSPGFNQPQHF.

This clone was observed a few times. In DNA form, the CDR3 reads TGTGCCAGTAGTATTCAGGGGGCTAGCGGGGAGCTGTTTTTT. It translates to CASSIQGASGELFF. The chain has TRBV19 and TRBJ2-2, with 8 bases lining up with TRBD1. Germline trimming cut 3 bases from V and 7 bases from J; bases unmatched to any gene: 4. The CDR3 extends over 14 amino acids. Germline values: CDR1 LNHDA, CDR2 SQIVND (reference sequence).

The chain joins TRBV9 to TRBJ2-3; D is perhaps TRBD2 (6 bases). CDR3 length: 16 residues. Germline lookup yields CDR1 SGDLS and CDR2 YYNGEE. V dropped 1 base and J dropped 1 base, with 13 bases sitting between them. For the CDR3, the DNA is TGTGCCAGCAGCGTAACGACGGGGGTGGGCACAGATACGCAGTATTTT. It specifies CASSVTTGVGTDTQYF.

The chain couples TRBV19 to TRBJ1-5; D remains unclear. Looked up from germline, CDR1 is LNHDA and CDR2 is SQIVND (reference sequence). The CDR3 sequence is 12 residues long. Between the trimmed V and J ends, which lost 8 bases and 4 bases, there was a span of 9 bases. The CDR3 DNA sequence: TGTGCCAGTCAAGCTTTAAATCAGCCCCAGCATTTT. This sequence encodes CASQALNQPQHF.

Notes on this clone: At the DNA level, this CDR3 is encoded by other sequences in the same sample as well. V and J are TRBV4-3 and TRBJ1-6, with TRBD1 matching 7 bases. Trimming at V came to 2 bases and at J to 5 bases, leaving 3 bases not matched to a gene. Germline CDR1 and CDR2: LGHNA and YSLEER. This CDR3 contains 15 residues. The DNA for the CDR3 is TGCGCCAGCAGCCAAACGACAGGGAATAATTCACCCCTCCACTTT. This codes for CASSQTTGNNSPLHF.

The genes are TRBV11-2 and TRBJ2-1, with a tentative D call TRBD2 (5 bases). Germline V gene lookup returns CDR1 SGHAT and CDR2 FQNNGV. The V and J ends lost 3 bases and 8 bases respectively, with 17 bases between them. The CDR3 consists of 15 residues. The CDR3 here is CASSFPGVRVHEQFF. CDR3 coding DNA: TGTGCCAGCAGCTTTCCGGGTGTGAGGGTCCATGAGCAGTTCTTC.

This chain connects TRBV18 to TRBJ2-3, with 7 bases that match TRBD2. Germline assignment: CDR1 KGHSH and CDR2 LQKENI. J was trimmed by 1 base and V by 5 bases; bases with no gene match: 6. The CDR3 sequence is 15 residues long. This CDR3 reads CASSRSGVGTDTQYF. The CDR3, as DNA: TGTGCCAGCTCAAGAAGCGGGGTCGGCACAGATACGCAGTATTTT.

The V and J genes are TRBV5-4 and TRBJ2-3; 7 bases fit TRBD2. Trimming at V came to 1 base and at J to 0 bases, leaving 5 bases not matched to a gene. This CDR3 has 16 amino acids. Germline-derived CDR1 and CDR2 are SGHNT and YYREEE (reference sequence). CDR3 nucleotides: TGTGCCAGCAGCTTGAGCGGGGCTTCTAGCACAGATACGCAGTATTTT. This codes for CASSLSGASSTDTQYF.

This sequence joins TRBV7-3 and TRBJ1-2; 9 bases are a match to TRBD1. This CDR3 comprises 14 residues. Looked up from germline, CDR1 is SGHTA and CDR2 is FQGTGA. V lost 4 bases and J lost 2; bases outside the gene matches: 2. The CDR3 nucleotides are TGTGCCAGCAGCTCCGGACAGGGGAACTATGGCTACACCTTC. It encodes CASSSGQGNYGYTF.

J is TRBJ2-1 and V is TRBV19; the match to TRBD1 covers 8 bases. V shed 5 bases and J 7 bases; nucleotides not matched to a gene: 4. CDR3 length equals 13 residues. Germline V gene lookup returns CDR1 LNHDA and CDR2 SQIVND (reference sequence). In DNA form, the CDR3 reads TGTGCCAGTAGTGCAAACAGGGGGAATGAGCAGTTCTTC. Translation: CASSANRGNEQFF.

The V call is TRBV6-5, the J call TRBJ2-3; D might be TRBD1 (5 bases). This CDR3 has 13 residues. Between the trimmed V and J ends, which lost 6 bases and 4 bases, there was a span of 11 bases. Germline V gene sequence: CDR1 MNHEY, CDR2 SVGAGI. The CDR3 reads CASRASGPDTQYF. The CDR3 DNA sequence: TGTGCCAGCAGGGCATCAGGGCCAGATACGCAGTATTTT.

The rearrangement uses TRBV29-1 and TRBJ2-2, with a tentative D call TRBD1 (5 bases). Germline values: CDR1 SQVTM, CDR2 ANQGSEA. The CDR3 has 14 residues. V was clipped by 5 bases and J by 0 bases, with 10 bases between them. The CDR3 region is CSVSGIANTGELFF. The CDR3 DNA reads TGCAGCGTTTCAGGGATTGCGAACACCGGGGAGCTGTTTTTT.

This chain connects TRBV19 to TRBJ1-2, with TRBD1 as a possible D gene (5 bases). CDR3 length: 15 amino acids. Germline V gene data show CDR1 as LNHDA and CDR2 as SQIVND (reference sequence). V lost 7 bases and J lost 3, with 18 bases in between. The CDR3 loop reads CASTHPGVGDYGYTF. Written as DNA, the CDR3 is TGTGCCAGTACGCATCCGGGGGTAGGCGACTATGGCTACACCTTC.

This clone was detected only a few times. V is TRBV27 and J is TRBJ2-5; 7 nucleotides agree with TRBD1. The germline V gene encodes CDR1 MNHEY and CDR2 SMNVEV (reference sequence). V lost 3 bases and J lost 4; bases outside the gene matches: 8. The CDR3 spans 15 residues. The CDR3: CASSLQPTGAETQYF. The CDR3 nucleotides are TGTGCCAGCAGTTTGCAGCCTACAGGGGCAGAGACCCAGTACTTC.

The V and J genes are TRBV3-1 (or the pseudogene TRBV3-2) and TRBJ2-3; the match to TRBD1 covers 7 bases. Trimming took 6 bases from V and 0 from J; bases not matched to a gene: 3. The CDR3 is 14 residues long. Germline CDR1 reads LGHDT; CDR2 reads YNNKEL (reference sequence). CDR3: CASSYRGSTDTQYF. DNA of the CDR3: TGTGCCAGCAGTTACAGGGGTAGCACAGATACGCAGTATTTT.

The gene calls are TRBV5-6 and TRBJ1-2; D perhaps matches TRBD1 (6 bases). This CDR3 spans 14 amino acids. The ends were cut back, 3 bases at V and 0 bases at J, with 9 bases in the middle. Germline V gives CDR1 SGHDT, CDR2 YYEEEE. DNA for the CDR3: TGTGCCAGCAGCTCCGGGACAACTAACTATGGCTACACCTTC. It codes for CASSSGTTNYGYTF. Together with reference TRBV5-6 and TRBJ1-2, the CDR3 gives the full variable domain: DAGVTQSPTHLIKTRGQQVTLRCSPKSGHDTVSWYQQALGQGPQFIFQYYEEEERQRGNFPDRFSGHQFPNYSSELNVNALLLGDSALYLCASSSGTTNYGYTFGSGTRLTVV.

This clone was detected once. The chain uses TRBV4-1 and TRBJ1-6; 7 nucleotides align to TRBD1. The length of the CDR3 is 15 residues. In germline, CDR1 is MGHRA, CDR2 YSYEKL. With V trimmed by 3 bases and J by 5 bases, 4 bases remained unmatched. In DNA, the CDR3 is TGCGCCAGCAGCCAGACAGGGAAGAATAATTCACCCCTCCACTTT. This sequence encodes CASSQTGKNNSPLHF.

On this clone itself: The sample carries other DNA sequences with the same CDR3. The CDR3 coding sequence is TGCGCCAGCAGCCAAGAGGGGCGAGACTACAATGAGCAGTTCTTC. Its protein product is CASSQEGRDYNEQFF. V gene TRBV4-1 combines with J gene TRBJ2-1, with D perhaps matching TRBD1 (5 bases). This CDR3 has 15 amino acids. Trimming left V 0 bases short and J 3 bases short, with 9 bases between. CDR1 is MGHRA and CDR2 is YSYEKL in the germline V gene.

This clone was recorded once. The chain's CDR3 is CASSPLGQGGETQYF. CDR3 nucleotide sequence: TGTGCCAGCAGCCCTTTGGGACAGGGAGGAGAGACCCAGTACTTC. This chain uses TRBV5-4 with TRBJ2-5, with TRBD1 identical over 9 bases. Germline values: CDR1 SGHNT, CDR2 YYREEE (reference sequence). V lost 4 bases, J lost 4 bases, and 8 bases stayed unmatched. CDR3 length: 15 amino acids.

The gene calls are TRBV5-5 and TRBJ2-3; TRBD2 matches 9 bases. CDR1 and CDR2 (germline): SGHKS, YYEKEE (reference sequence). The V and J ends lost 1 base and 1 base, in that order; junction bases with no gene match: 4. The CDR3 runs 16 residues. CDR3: CASSLQASGGTDTQYF. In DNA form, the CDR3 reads TGTGCCAGCAGCTTGCAGGCTAGCGGGGGCACAGATACGCAGTATTTT.

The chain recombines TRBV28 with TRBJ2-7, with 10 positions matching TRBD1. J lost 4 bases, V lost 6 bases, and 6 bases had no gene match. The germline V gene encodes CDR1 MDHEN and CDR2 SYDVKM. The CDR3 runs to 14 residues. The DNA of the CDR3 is TGTGCCAGCAGAGGGGGACAGGGGTGGTACGAGCAGTACTTC. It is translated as CASRGGQGWYEQYF.

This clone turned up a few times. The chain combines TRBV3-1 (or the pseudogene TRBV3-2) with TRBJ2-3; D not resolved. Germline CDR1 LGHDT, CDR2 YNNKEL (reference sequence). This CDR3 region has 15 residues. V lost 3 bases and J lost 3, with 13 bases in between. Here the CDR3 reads CASSQDRVETDTQYF. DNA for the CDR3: TGTGCCAGCAGCCAGGATCGGGTAGAAACAGATACGCAGTATTTT.